This entry lists 15 T cell receptor beta chains sequenced from one sample in a study of cytomegalovirus exposure and HLA in healthy donors. Both 60 Vbeta primers and 13 Jbeta primers went into the PCR. Data came from immunoSEQ multiplex PCR; TCRdb stores just in-frame clones and leaves some out. The data show around 76,000 clones, and the top ten clones hold about 0.83%. Sequenced input: PBMCs. The receptor source for this set is a boy aged 5-17 years in good health and CMV-seronegative.

The V call is TRBV5-6, the J call TRBJ1-2; D not certain. Germline CDR1 and CDR2: SGHDT and YYEEEE. This CDR3 comprises 16 residues. Trimming pared 0 bases from V and 6 bases from J, leaving 18 bases between. CDR3 sequence: CASSLGLNGEWDGYTF. The CDR3 DNA follows: TGTGCCAGCAGCTTGGGGTTAAACGGGGAATGGGATGGCTACACCTTC. Variable domain in full (rest from reference TRBV5-6 and TRBJ1-2): DAGVTQSPTHLIKTRGQQVTLRCSPKSGHDTVSWYQQALGQGPQFIFQYYEEEERQRGNFPDRFSGHQFPNYSSELNVNALLLGDSALYLCASSLGLNGEWDGYTFGSGTRLTVV.

The chain links TRBV2 to TRBJ1-2, with D hard to call. V was shortened by 0 bases and J by 8 bases, with 10 bases between the two germline ends. Germline CDR1 SNHLY, CDR2 FYNNEI. The CDR3 loop spans 13 amino acids. In nucleotides, the CDR3 is TGTGCCAGCAGTGAAGCACGGGTTGAGGGCTACACCTTC. Translated, it gives CASSEARVEGYTF.

The genes are TRBV30 and TRBJ1-2; 7 positions agree with TRBD1. The CDR3 sequence is 14 residues long. Germline assignment: CDR1 GTSNPN and CDR2 SVGIG (reference sequence). V lost 1 base, J lost 5 bases, and 7 bases stayed unmatched. CDR3 nucleotide sequence: TGTGCCTGGAGTGGACAGGGAAAAGGTTATGGCTACACCTTC. Residues: CAWSGQGKGYGYTF.

The chain carries TRBV5-6 and TRBJ1-2; 9 bases map to TRBD1. This CDR3 region has 15 residues. Germline CDR1 and CDR2: SGHDT and YYEEEE. Germline trimming cut 0 bases from V and 1 base from J; bases unmatched to any gene: 1. Here the CDR3 reads CASSLGDRDNYGYTF. DNA for the CDR3: TGTGCCAGCAGCTTGGGGGACAGGGATAACTATGGCTACACCTTC.

This chain connects TRBV4-1 to TRBJ1-5, with TRBD1 matching 9 bases. This CDR3 has 17 residues. V was clipped by 1 base and J by 2 bases; unmatched bases: 6. The V gene's germline CDR1 is MGHRA and CDR2 YSYEKL. The CDR3 nucleotides read TGCGCCAGCAGCCAAGGAAAACAGGGGGCAGGCAATCAGCCCCAGCATTTT. It yields the protein CASSQGKQGAGNQPQHF.

The chain employs TRBV27 and TRBJ1-6; 8 nucleotides align to TRBD1. Germline trimming cut 5 bases from V and 7 bases from J; bases unmatched to any gene: 4. This CDR3 region has 14 residues. CDR1 and CDR2 from the germline V gene are MNHEY and SMNVEV (reference sequence). The CDR3 bases are TGTGCCAGCAGTGACAGGGGACGCAATTCACCCCTCCACTTT. It yields the protein CASSDRGRNSPLHF.

V is TRBV9 and J is TRBJ2-3, with D unclear. The germline CDR1 and CDR2 sequences are SGDLS and YYNGEE. CDR3 length: 13 amino acids. V was cut by 3 bases and J by 2 bases, with 7 bases left in between. CDR3 nucleotides: TGTGCCAGCAGCGACGCGCCCACAGATACGCAGTATTTT. Amino acid sequence: CASSDAPTDTQYF.

The chain is built from TRBV30 and TRBJ2-1; 7 nucleotides agree with TRBD1. CDR3 length: 13 residues. J lost 9 bases, V lost 2 bases, and 7 bases had no gene match. Germline V lookup: CDR1 GTSNPN, CDR2 SVGIG (reference sequence). The CDR3 is CAWSLTTGAEQFF. The CDR3 nucleotides read TGTGCCTGGAGTCTAACAACAGGGGCTGAGCAGTTCTTC.

This sequence joins TRBV6-6 and TRBJ1-2; D uncertain. Trimming stripped 6 bases from V and 0 bases from J, with 14 bases between. The CDR3 has 15 amino acids. The germline V gene has CDR1 MNHNY and CDR2 SVGAGI (reference sequence). CDR3 region: CASSDKHRTNYGYTF. In DNA form, the CDR3 reads TGTGCCAGCAGCGATAAACACAGAACTAACTATGGCTACACCTTC.

This chain connects TRBV5-6 to TRBJ1-2, with D unresolved. This CDR3 has 16 amino acids. The germline CDR1 and CDR2 sequences are SGHDT and YYEEEE. The V gene lost 0 bases and the J gene lost 7 bases, with 19 bases spanning the gap. The CDR3 sequence is CASSLVDLKTSTGYTF. DNA of the CDR3: TGTGCCAGCAGCTTGGTGGACTTAAAGACTTCAACTGGCTACACCTTC. Full variable domain (remainder filled in from reference TRBV5-6 and TRBJ1-2): DAGVTQSPTHLIKTRGQQVTLRCSPKSGHDTVSWYQQALGQGPQFIFQYYEEEERQRGNFPDRFSGHQFPNYSSELNVNALLLGDSALYLCASSLVDLKTSTGYTFGSGTRLTVV.

V usage is TRBV19 and J usage is TRBJ1-1; 7 nucleotides agree with TRBD1. V dropped 6 bases and J dropped 0; count of bases not matched to a gene: 7. The CDR3 is 15 amino acids. The germline CDR1 and CDR2 sequences are LNHDA and SQIVND (reference sequence). The chain's CDR3 is CASSKRGQMNTEAFF. Written as DNA, the CDR3 is TGTGCCAGTAGCAAACGGGGACAGATGAACACTGAAGCTTTCTTT.

V is TRBV2 and J is TRBJ2-3; 8 nucleotides line up with TRBD2. This CDR3 spans 17 amino acids. The V gene end was trimmed by 6 bases and the J gene end by 2 bases; junction bases not matched to a gene: 13. The V gene's germline CDR1 is SNHLY and CDR2 FYNNEI. CDR3: CASSQARRGDFTDTQYF. The CDR3, as DNA: TGTGCCAGCAGCCAAGCCCGGCGGGGGGACTTCACAGATACGCAGTATTTT. Combining the CDR3 with reference TRBV2 and TRBJ2-3 gives the whole variable domain EPEVTQTPSHQVTQMGQEVILRCVPISNHLYFYWYRQILGQKVEFLVSFYNNEISEKSEIFDDQFSVERPDGSNFTLKIRSTKLEDSAMYFCASSQARRGDFTDTQYFGPGTRLTVL.

This chain links TRBV9 with TRBJ2-1; 7 positions agree with TRBD2. Germline CDR1 and CDR2: SGDLS and YYNGEE. V lost 0 bases, J lost 0 bases, and 12 bases stayed unmatched. The CDR3 covers 19 residues. The DNA of the CDR3 is TGTGCCAGCAGCGTAGCAGGGAGGGAGGCGACTAGCTCCTACAATGAGCAGTTCTTC. Translation: CASSVAGREATSSYNEQFF.

The rearrangement uses TRBV25-1 and TRBJ2-1; no clear D. V was clipped by 6 bases and J by 6 bases, with 9 bases between them. The length of the CDR3 is 12 residues. Looked up from germline, CDR1 is MGHDK and CDR2 is SYGVNS. The CDR3 protein is CASSPMFNEQFF. DNA of the CDR3: TGTGCCAGCAGCCCCATGTTCAATGAGCAGTTCTTC.

The chain combines TRBV6-1 with TRBJ1-5, with D hard to call. The CDR3 runs 14 residues. Trimming removed 6 bases from V and 3 bases from J, with 12 bases in between. CDR1 and CDR2 from the germline V gene are MNHNS and SASEGT. Here the CDR3 reads CASRDAGNNQPQHF. In DNA form, the CDR3 reads TGTGCCAGCAGGGACGCGGGTAACAATCAGCCCCAGCATTTT.